This entry lists 6 T cell receptor beta chains sequenced from one sample in a study of T-cell reconstitution after alpha-beta-depleted transplantation in children. Preparation of the TCRbeta library used unique molecular identifiers. Via MiXCR, TCRdb re-called the PCR reads, giving one row per CDR3 protein. In the table there are some 200,000 distinct CDR3 sequences, about 8.4% of which are singletons. The specimen comprised PBMCs, mostly from graft donor cells, sampled 360 days after TCRalphabeta/CD19-depleted stem cell transplant. The receptor set was obtained from a male patient between 2 and 15 years old who had a stem cell transplant for acute myeloid leukemia, so the T cells may come from the graft donor.

This clonotype was picked up a small number of times. The chain links TRBV28 to TRBJ2-1; 11 nucleotides align to TRBD1. The V segment lost 4 bases and the J segment 9 bases; nucleotides outside the gene matches: 8. The CDR3 covers 15 residues. Germline assignment: CDR1 MDHEN and CDR2 SYDVKM. CDR3 coding DNA: TGTGCCAGCAGTTCCTCCGGGACAGGGGGATCTGAGCAGTTCTTC. This translates into CASSSSGTGGSEQFF.

This clonotype was picked up a small number of times. The chain's CDR3 is CASSHDRTNEKLFF. The CDR3 nucleotides read TGTGCCAGCAGCCACGACAGGACAAATGAAAAACTGTTTTTT. V and J are TRBV4-2 and TRBJ1-4, with TRBD1 as a possible D gene (6 bases). V was trimmed by 3 bases and J by 5 bases, leaving 10 bases between them. CDR1 and CDR2 from the germline V gene are LGHNA and YNFKEQ. The CDR3 runs 14 residues.

The sample holds many counts of this clonotype. The J gene is TRBJ2-3, the V gene TRBV12-5; TRBD1 aligns across 10 bases. The CDR3 has 16 residues. V lost 6 bases and J lost 3; bases outside the gene matches: 9. Germline CDR1 and CDR2: LGHNT and FRNRAP. The CDR3 spells CASGPGDRGITDTQYF. The CDR3 DNA sequence: TGTGCTAGTGGGCCGGGGGACAGGGGCATTACAGATACGCAGTATTTT.

The rearrangement links TRBV5-1 to TRBJ1-2; D perhaps matches TRBD1 (5 bases). Per germline, CDR1 SGHRS and CDR2 YFSETQ. CDR3 length equals 13 residues. The V and J ends lost 0 bases and 8 bases respectively, with 11 bases between them. CDR3 protein: CASSLGQLKGYTF. For the CDR3, the DNA is TGCGCCAGCAGCTTGGGACAGCTAAAGGGCTACACCTTC.

This clonotype was detected a few times. This rearrangement joins TRBV20-1 to TRBJ2-2; D is undetermined. Germline V gene lookup returns CDR1 DFQATT and CDR2 SNEGSKA (reference sequence). CDR3 length equals 14 residues. V was shortened by 5 bases and J by 1 base, with 11 bases between the two germline ends. The chain's CDR3 is CSALEYKNTGELFF. DNA for the CDR3: TGCAGTGCTTTAGAGTACAAGAACACCGGGGAGCTGTTTTTT.

This sequence joins TRBV4-2 and TRBJ2-7; weak D call: TRBD2 (6 bases). The CDR3 covers 16 residues. Germline V lookup: CDR1 LGHNA, CDR2 YNFKEQ. V was cut by 0 bases and J by 2 bases, with 14 bases left in between. The DNA of the CDR3 is TGTGCCAGCAGCCAAGAACAAACTAGCCGCCCCTACGAGCAGTACTTC. Encoded protein: CASSQEQTSRPYEQYF.